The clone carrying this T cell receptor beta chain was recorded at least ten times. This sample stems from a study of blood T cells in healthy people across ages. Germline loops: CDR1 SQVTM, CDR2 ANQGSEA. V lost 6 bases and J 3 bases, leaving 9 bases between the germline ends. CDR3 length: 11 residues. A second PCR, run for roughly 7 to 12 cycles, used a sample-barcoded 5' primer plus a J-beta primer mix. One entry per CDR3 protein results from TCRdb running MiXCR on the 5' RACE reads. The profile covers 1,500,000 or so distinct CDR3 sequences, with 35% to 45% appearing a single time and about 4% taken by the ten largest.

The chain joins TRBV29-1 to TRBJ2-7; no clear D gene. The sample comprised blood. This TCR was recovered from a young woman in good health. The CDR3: CSVSSGYEQYF. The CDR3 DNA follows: TGCAGCGTCTCGTCGGGCTACGAGCAGTACTTC.